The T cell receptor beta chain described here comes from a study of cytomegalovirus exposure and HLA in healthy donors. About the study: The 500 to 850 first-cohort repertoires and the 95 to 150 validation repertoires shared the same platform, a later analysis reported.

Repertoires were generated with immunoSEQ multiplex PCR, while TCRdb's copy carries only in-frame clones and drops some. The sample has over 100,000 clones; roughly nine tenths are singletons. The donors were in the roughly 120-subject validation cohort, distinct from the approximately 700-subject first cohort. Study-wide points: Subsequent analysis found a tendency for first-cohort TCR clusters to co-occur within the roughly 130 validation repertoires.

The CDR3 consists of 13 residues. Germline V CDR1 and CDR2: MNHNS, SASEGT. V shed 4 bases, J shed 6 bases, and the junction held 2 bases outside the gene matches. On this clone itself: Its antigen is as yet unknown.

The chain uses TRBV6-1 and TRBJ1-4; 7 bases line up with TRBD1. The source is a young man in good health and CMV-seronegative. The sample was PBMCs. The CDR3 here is CASSAQGYEKLFF. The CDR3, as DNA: TGTGCCAGCAGTGCACAGGGGTATGAAAAACTGTTTTTT.